This T cell receptor beta chain comes out of a study of shared clonotypes between healthy human individuals (TCRdb year 2020). Concerning the study at large: The cohort comprised a couple of women and a few men aged 18 to 49 years. For each donor, three plates each were used for CD4 naive and CD4 memory, two plates were used for CD8 naive, and one plate was used for CD8 memory. Blood TCR repertoires of roughly five healthy adults were deeply sequenced to estimate repertoire size and the extent of clonotype sharing between individuals. Libraries were prepared and TCR repertoires were sequenced by different laboratories using diverse techniques, in order to increase sequencing depth and limit assay-specific biases. Between about 0.8 and 8.9 billion PBMCs per donor were obtained by leukapheresis.

Donors were healthy HIV-negative adults with no recently reported acute infections or vaccinations. Every donor was a Caucasian adult residing in Nashville, Tennessee, USA. CD4+ T cells were enriched by magnetic negative selection; naive cells were then positively selected on CD45RA, and the negative fraction formed the memory subset. After blood collection by leukapheresis, PBMCs were isolated using Ficoll-Histopaque density gradient centrifugation and then cryopreserved in the vapor phase of liquid nitrogen. Purity and quantity of every magnetically sorted T cell population were checked by analytical flow cytometry. Genomic DNA was isolated from each sorted fraction and quantified by UV absorbance on a Nanodrop 2000c. Remarks on this clone: It lacks a known antigen. There are no base qualities to consult, and no much larger clone falls within one base. Within the sample, other DNA sequences also encode this same CDR3.

TCR CDR3 regions were amplified from genomic DNA by multiplex PCR using the deep immunoSEQ assay. Extracted genomic DNA from each cell subset was spread evenly across all wells of several immunoSEQ 96-well plates, with each plate serving as a replicate. For sorted subsets, about 200 ng genomic DNA, equal to tens of thousands of T cell genomes, was loaded into each replicate PCR. Purified libraries were measured with a Qubit 3.0 fluorometer, size-checked on a Bioanalyzer 2100, and measured again with the KAPA Library Quantification kit. A separate single-read 150-cycle Illumina NextSeq 550 flow cell was used to sequence each immunoSEQ 96-well plate. Per the source publication's procedure: Because only junctional sequences without quality scores were contained in the immunoSEQ output, filtering matching that applied to full-length reads could not be performed. To assign V/J genes and CDR3, sequences were annotated against IMGT germline references using PyIR, a Python wrapper for IgBLAST v1.9. Any read was removed if the V/J assignment was weak (E-value above 1e-6), the CDR3 was missing, or the read contained stop codons, out-of-frame junctions, or ambiguous translated residues. A V3J clonotype was defined by an identical inferred V gene, J gene, and CDR3 amino acid sequence. Percentage overlap between repertoires was calculated by dividing the number of shared unique clonotypes by the size of the smaller repertoire. Three approaches were used to assess repertoire richness: RTK rarefaction, the Chao1 estimator, and Recon v2.1 estimates of unobserved clonotypes. For all TCRbeta clonotypes obtained by the gDNA method from four donors, generation probabilities were computed with OLGA. What TCRdb holds here is the immuneACCESS table cut down to in-frame rearrangements. Part of the clones is not present; checked against another copy, under half of the missing clones reflect an unresolved V gene, and the others are unexplained. Clone size and the V and J calls come from that table; the DNA yielded D and trimming. This sample lists over 2 million clones; 85% to 95% were detected once. 0.37% of the sample is held by the ten biggest clonotypes.

Broad study findings and their caveats: Higher generation probabilities were observed for clonotypes shared by all four sorted-subset donors than for non-shared clonotypes. Sharing across several donors was observed for 4.5% to 6.5% of naive CD4, 3% to 3.5% of naive CD8, 2.3% of memory CD4, and about 0.39% of memory CD8 clonotypes. Sampling was limited to blood, and TCR repertoires in tissue likely differ from TCR repertoires in blood. Pairwise subsampling led to the expectation that sequencing depth would affect the degree of clonotype sharing among donors. Incomplete sequencing was indicated by rarefaction of sorted-subset datasets, despite the large sequencing depth. Estimated clonotype richness was generally larger for naive than for memory subsets. The small number of donors limited the genetic and exposure-history diversity represented.

The receptor's source is a man younger than 35 in good health. Some clones in this sample may be carry-over from other donors' samples. Input material: naive CD4+ T cells from PBMCs. In light of the paper, this sample's cell subset or site label describes: CD45RA+ positively selected.

The base sequence is TGTGCCAGCAGTCAACTAAGTCAGCCCCAGCATTTT. It codes for CASSQLSQPQHF. The chain was built from TRBV28 and TRBJ1-5, with the D gene not clear enough to name. From cysteine to phenylalanine, the CDR3 is 12 amino acids long. Only the CDR3 region is kept as DNA, spanning 36 bases read in frame from base 1. The germline V gene provides CDR1 MDHEN and CDR2 SYDVKM. Trimming takes 5 bases from V and 6 bases from J, and the germline ends sit 8 bases apart.